The present T cell receptor beta chain was sequenced within a study of T cells in Graves' hyperthyroidism and ophthalmopathy (dated by TCRdb to 2018 to 2020). In the study overall: Peripheral blood was collected at initial diagnosis, before any treatment. The 100 or so discovery patients were divided at random into training and test sets in a 7:3 ratio. After blood sampling, hyperthyroidism patients were treated with methimazole at a starting dose of 30 mg daily, and ophthalmopathy patients were treated with high-dose intravenous methylprednisolone. A discovery cohort of roughly 96 patients, approximately 45 with Graves' ophthalmopathy and over 55 with stable Graves' hyperthyroidism, was used to find distinguishing TCR V-J signatures. Thyroid tissue and blood T-cell repertoires from several Graves' hyperthyroidism patients were also compared in the study. Whether ophthalmopathy could be predicted prospectively was tested in an independent validation cohort made up of 18 hyperthyroidism patients plus 17 patients who later progressed to ophthalmopathy. TCR Vbeta CDR3 sequencing of 130 to 150 peripheral blood samples (under 45 ophthalmopathy, roughly 72 hyperthyroidism and approximately 17 progressor patients) is reported in the paper.

Comments on this clonotype: Its antigen has not been determined. Per-base quality was not reported, and no clone a single base away is much larger than it.

TCR beta CDR3 regions were amplified from RNA transcripts. The TCR CDR3 was subjected to a first round of RT-PCR using the HTBI primer set and the Qiagen OneStep RT-PCR kit. A second multiplex PCR round built the libraries, followed by size selection and purification. Libraries were sequenced paired-end with 100 bp reads on an Illumina HiSeq2000. Processing in the source paper ran as follows. SOAPnuke was used to process the raw data, removing reads that contained adapters or uncalled bases, had a mean Phred below 15, or lacked an exact match to the constant primer or identifier. COPE v1.2.5 was used to merge the high-quality paired reads, and each unique nucleotide sequence was defined as a clonotype. MiTCR v1.1 was used to align the clonotypes against IMGT TRBV, TRBD and TRBJ reference segments. Analysis was restricted to V-J combinations with a frequency above 0.0001, which covered about 99% of repertoires. A TCS score was defined as the ratio between F50 (clonal expansion) and ExV (chaos), using BLOSUM62-based TCRdist between CDR3 peptides within each V-J. Welch's t-statistics and random forest reduced roughly 530 V-J features to roughly 13, which were used in a naive Bayes classifier (R e1071). The raw public reads went through TCRdb reprocessing: fastp at Q25, MiXCR clone calling, in-frame beta chains kept. Each CDR3 protein gets just one entry, which takes the most common genes and DNA from the rows behind it. In this record, the V and J calls reflect TCRdb's handling and not the investigators' own analysis. The sample table lists more than 600,000 distinct CDR3 sequences, 15% to 20% of them with a count of one. Approximately 8.4% of the sample is taken by the ten largest.

A patient counted as having stable Graves' hyperthyroidism if no progression to ophthalmopathy occurred over 18 months of follow-up. Hyperthyroidism patients were newly diagnosed, with disease duration under 2 months, and aged 18 to 65 years. The study excluded patients with uncontrolled infections, other autoimmune diseases, pregnancy or lactation. Clinical symptoms, serum thyroxine and TRAb, thyroid ultrasound, and orbital computed tomography formed the basis for the diagnoses. PBMCs were isolated from about 9 ml of fresh peripheral blood by Ficoll-Paque density gradient centrifugation. Trizol reagent was used to extract total RNA, and RNA quality was then checked on an Agilent 2100 Bioanalyzer. Overall study results and their limits: Sample size was not statistically predetermined, and blinding of investigators to group allocation was not performed. Ophthalmopathy was separated from stable hyperthyroidism by a 13 V-J signature model, with 87.88% sensitivity and about 81% specificity obtained in cross-validation and 80%/75% obtained in testing. During validation, the model predicted progression to ophthalmopathy a median of about 5.9 months ahead of onset, with roughly 65% sensitivity and less than 85% specificity. Most expanded thyroid clonotypes (frequency above 0.001) were also detected in blood, a finding suggesting that blood repertoires may reflect thyroid immune responses.

As encoded in the germline V gene (reference sequence), CDR1 is GTSNPN while CDR2 is SVGIG. V sheds 2 bases and J sheds 1 base, leaving 3 bases between their ends. The CDR3 holds 13 amino acids from the cysteine to the phenylalanine. Only CDR3 DNA remains: 39 bases, in frame from the first base. Input material: blood. Recombination joined TRBV30 with TRBJ2-6, with the D gene uncertain. This TCR was recovered from a man aged 18 to 29 with Graves' hyperthyroidism. The nucleotides read TGTGCCTGGAGTCTTTCTGGGGCCAACGTCCTGACTTTC. Its translation reads: CAWSLSGANVLTF.